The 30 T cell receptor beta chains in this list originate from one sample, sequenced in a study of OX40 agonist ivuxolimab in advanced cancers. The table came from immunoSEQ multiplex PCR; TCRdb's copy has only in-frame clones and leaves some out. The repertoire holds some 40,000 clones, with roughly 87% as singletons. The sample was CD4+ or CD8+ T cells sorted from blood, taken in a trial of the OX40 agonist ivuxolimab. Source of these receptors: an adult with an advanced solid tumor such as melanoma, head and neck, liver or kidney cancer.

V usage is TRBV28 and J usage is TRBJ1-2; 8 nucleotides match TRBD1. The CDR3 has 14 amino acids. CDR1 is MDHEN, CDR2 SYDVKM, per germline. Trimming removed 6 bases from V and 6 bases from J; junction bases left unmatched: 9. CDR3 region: CASSPTGGWDGYTF. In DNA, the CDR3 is TGTGCCAGCAGCCCTACAGGGGGTTGGGATGGCTACACCTTC.

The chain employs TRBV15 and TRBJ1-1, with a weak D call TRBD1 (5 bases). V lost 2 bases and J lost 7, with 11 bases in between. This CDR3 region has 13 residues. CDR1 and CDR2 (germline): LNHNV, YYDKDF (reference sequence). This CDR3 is CATSRSGAIEAFF. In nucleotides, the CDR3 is TGTGCCACCAGCAGATCTGGGGCTATTGAAGCTTTCTTT.

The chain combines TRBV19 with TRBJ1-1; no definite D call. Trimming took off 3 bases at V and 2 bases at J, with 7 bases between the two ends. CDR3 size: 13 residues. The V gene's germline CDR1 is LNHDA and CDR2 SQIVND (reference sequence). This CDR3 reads CASSIIKNTEAFF. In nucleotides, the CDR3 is TGTGCCAGTAGTATCATAAAAAACACTGAAGCTTTCTTT. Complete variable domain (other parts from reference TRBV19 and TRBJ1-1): DGGITQSPKYLFRKEGQNVTLSCEQNLNHDAMYWYRQDPGQGLRLIYYSQIVNDFQKGDIAEGYSVSREKKESFPLTVTSAQKNPTAFYLCASSIIKNTEAFFGQGTRLTVV.

The CDR3 DNA follows: TGCGCCAGCAGCTTGTACGAGACCCAGTACTTC. Protein: CASSLYETQYF. J is TRBJ2-5 and V is TRBV5-1; D call uncertain. CDR1 SGHRS and CDR2 YFSETQ come from the germline V gene. There are 11 residues in the CDR3. V dropped 1 base and J dropped 5 bases, with 3 bases sitting between them.

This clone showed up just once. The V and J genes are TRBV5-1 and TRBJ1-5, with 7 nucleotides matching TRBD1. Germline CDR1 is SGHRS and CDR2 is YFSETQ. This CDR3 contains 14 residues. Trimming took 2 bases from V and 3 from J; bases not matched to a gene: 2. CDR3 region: CASSLGTDNQPQHF. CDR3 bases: TGCGCCAGCAGCTTAGGGACAGACAATCAGCCCCAGCATTTT. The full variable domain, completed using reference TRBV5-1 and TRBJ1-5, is KAGVTQTPRYLIKTRGQQVTLSCSPISGHRSVSWYQQTPGQGLQFLFEYFSETQRNKGNFPGRFSGRQFSNSRSEMNVSTLELGDSALYLCASSLGTDNQPQHFGDGTRLSIL.

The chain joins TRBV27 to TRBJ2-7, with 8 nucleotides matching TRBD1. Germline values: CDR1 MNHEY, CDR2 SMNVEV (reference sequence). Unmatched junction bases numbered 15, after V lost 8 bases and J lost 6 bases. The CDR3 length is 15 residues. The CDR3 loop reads CASRYIQGEEGEQYF. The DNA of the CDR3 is TGTGCCAGCCGATATATACAGGGGGAAGAGGGCGAGCAGTACTTC.

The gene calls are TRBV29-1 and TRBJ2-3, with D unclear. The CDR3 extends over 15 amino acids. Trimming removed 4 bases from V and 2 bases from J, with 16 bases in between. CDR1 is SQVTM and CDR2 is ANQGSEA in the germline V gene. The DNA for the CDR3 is TGCAGCGTTGCCAAGACCCTTTACTCCACAGATACGCAGTATTTT. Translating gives CSVAKTLYSTDTQYF.

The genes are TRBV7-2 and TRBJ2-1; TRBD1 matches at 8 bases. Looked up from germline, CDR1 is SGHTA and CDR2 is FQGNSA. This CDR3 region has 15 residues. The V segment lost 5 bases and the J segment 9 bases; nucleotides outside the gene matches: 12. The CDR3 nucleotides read TGTGCCAGCAGCCCAATTGGACAGGGTGTGGGTGAGCAGTTCTTC. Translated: CASSPIGQGVGEQFF.

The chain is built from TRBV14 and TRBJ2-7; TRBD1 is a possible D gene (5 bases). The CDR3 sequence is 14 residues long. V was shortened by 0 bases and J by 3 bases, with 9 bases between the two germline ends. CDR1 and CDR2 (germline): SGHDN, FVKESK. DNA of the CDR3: TGTGCCAGCAGCCAAGAACCAGGGCACTACGAGCAGTACTTC. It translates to CASSQEPGHYEQYF.

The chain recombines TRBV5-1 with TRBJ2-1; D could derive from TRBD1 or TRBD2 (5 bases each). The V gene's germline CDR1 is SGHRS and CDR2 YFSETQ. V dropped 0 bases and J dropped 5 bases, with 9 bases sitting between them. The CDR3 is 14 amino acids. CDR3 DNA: TGCGCCAGCAGCTTGGGGGACGGGAACAATGAGCAGTTCTTC. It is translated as CASSLGDGNNEQFF.

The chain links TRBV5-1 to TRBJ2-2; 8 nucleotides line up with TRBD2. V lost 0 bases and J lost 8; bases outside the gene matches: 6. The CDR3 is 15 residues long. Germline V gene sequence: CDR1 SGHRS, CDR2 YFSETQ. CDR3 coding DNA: TGCGCCAGCAGCTTGGCCGGGGGGGCCCCGGGGGAGCTGTTTTTT. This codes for CASSLAGGAPGELFF.

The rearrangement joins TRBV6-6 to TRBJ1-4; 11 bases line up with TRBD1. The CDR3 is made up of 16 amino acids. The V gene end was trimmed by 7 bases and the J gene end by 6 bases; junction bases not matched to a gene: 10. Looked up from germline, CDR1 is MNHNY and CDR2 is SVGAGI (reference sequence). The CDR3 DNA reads TGTGCCAGCATCAGAAACCGGGACAGGGGGTATGAAAAACTGTTTTTT. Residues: CASIRNRDRGYEKLFF.

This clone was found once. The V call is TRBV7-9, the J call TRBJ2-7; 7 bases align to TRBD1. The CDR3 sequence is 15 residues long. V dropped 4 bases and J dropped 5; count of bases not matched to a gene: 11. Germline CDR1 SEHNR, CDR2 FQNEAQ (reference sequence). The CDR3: CASSSPRQGVHEQYF. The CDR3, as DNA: TGTGCCAGCAGCTCACCGAGACAGGGCGTCCACGAGCAGTACTTC.

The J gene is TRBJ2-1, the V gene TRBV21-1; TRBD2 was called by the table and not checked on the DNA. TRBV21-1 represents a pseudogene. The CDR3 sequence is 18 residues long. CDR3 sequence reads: CASSKGGPSGGLYNEQFF. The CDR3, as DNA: TGTGCCAGCAGCAAAGGGGGGCCCAGCGGGGGACTGTACAATGAGCAGTTCTTC.

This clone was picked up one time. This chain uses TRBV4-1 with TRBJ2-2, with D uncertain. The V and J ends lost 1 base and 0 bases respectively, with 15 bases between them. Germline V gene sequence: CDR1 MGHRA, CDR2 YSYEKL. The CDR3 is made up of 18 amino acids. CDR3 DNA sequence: TGCGCCAGCAGCCAAGTAGGGCCAGAAATTACGAACACCGGGGAGCTGTTTTTT. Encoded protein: CASSQVGPEITNTGELFF.

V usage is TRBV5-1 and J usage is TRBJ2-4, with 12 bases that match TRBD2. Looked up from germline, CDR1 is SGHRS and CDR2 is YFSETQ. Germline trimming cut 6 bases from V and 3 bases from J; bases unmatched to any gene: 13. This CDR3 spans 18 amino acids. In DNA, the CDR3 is TGCGCCAGCACCCCGGCTAGCGGGGGGGCATTTGGCAAAAACATTCAGTACTTC. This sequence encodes CASTPASGGAFGKNIQYF. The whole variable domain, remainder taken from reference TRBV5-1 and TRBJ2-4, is KAGVTQTPRYLIKTRGQQVTLSCSPISGHRSVSWYQQTPGQGLQFLFEYFSETQRNKGNFPGRFSGRQFSNSRSEMNVSTLELGDSALYLCASTPASGGAFGKNIQYFGAGTRLSVL.

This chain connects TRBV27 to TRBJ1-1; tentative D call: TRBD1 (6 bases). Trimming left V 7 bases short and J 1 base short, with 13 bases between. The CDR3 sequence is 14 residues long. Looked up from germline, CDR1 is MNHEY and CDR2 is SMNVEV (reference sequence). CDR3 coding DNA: TGTGCCAGCAATTCCGCGGGGGCGAACACTGAAGCTTTCTTT. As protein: CASNSAGANTEAFF.

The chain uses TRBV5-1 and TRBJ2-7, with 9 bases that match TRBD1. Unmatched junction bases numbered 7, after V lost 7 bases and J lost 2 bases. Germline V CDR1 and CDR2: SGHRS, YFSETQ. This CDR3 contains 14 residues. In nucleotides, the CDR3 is TGCGCCAGCGCCGGGACAGGGACCCCCTACGAGCAGTACTTC. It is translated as CASAGTGTPYEQYF.

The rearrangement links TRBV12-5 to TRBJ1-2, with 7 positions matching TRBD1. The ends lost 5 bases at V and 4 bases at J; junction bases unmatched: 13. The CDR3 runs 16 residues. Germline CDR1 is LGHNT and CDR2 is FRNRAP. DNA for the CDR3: TGTGCTAGTGGTCCCCCCATAGGGACAGCAAGCTATGGCTACACCTTC. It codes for CASGPPIGTASYGYTF.

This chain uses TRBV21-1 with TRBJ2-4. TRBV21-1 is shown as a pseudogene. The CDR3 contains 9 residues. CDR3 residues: CASSKRSNF. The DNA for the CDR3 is TGTGCCAGCAGCAAAAGGTCGAATTTC.

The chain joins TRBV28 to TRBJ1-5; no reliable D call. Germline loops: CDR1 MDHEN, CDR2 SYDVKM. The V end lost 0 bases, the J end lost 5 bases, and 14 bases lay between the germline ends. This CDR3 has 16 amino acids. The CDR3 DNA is TGTGCCAGCAGTTTATGGGTCCGACCCAGTTATCAGCCCCAGCATTTT. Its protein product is CASSLWVRPSYQPQHF.

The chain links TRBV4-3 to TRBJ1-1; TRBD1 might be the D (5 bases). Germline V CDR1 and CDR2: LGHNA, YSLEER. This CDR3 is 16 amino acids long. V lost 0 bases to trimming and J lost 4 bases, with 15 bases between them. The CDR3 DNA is TGCGCCAGCAGCCAAGAGCAGGGAGCCAGGGTCACTGAAGCTTTCTTT. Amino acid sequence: CASSQEQGARVTEAFF.

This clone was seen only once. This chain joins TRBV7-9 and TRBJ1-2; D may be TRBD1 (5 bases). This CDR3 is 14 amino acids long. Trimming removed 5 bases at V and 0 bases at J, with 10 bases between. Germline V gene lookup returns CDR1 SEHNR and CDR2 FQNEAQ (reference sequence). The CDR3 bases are TGTGCCAGCAGCCGACTGACAGCTAACTATGGCTACACCTTC. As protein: CASSRLTANYGYTF.

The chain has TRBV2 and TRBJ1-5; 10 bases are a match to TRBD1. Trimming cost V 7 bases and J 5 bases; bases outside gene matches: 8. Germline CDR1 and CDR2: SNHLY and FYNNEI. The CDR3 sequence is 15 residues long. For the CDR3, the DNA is TGTGCCAGCACCCAGGGACAGGGGATCGATCAGCCCCAGCATTTT. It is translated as CASTQGQGIDQPQHF.

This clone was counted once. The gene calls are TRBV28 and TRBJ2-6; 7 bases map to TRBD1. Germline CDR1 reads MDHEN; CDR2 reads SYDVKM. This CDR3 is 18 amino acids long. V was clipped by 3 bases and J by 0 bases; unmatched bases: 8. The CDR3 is CASSFGTALFSGANVLTF. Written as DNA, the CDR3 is TGTGCCAGCAGTTTCGGGACAGCTCTTTTCTCTGGGGCCAACGTCCTGACTTTC.

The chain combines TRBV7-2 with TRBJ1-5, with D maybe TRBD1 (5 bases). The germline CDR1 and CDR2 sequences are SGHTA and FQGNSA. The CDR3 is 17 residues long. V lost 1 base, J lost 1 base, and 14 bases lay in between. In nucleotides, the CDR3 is TGTGCCAGCAGCTTAGAGTTTGGATCAGGGAGCAATCAGCCCCAGCATTTT. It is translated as CASSLEFGSGSNQPQHF.

CDR3 in amino acids: CARVSEALLYNEQFF. CDR3 nucleotides: TGTGCCAGAGTTAGCGAGGCCCTTCTCTACAATGAGCAGTTCTTC. V gene TRBV5-3 combines with J gene TRBJ2-1, with D possibly being TRBD2 (5 bases). TRBV5-3 is given ORF status, its function remaining uncertain. Trimming stripped 7 bases from V and 3 bases from J, with 17 bases between. CDR3 length equals 15 residues.

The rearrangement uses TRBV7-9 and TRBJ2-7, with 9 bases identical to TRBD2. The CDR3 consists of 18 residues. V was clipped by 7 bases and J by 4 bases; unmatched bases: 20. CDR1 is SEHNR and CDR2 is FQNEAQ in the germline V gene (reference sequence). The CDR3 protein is CASKGGSPGGGADYEQYF. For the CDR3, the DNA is TGTGCCAGCAAGGGCGGGTCCCCAGGCGGGGGGGCGGATTACGAGCAGTACTTC. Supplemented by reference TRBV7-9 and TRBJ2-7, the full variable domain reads DTGVSQNPRHKITKRGQNVTFRCDPISEHNRLYWYRQTLGQGPEFLTYFQNEAQLEKSRLLSDRFSAERPKGSFSTLEIQRTEQGDSAMYLCASKGGSPGGGADYEQYFGPGTRLTVT.

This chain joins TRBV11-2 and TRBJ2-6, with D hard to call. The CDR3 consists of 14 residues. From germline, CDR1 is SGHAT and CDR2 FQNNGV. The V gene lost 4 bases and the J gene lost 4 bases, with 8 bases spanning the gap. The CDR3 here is CASSSPYGANVLTF. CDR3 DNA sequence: TGTGCCAGCAGCTCTCCATACGGGGCCAACGTCCTGACTTTC.

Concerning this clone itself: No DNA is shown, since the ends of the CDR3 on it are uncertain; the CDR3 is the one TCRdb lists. CDR3 amino acids: CASSLVFGEGQYF. The genes are TRBV5-1 and TRBJ2-5; no DNA check was done on the table's D call, TRBD2. CDR1 and CDR2 from the germline V gene are SGHRS and YFSETQ. 13 amino acids form the CDR3, both terminal residues included.